This T cell receptor beta chain was obtained from a study of CD8 T cells in Susac syndrome (dated by TCRdb to between 2018 and 2021). About the full investigation: The study used repertoire sequencing to test whether antigen drove CD8+ T cell activation and differentiation in Susac syndrome.

This clonotype was found once. Its cognate antigen has yet to be identified. No per-base quality is available; no much larger clone lies one base away. A single read constitutes weak evidence. High-throughput TCR beta sequencing profiled peripheral blood CD8+ and CD4+ T cells from healthy donors, Susac syndrome patients and multiple sclerosis patients. Healthy donors were included as age- and sex-matched controls. Bulk CD8+ and CD4+ T cells were purified magnetically by negative isolation, whereas CD8+ TEMRA cells were enriched by FACS. Blood was collected in EDTA tubes and processed within 24 hours, with PBMCs isolated through density gradient centrifugation. PBMCs destined for TCR sequencing were cryopreserved in liquid nitrogen and later thawed in a 37 °C water bath. A purity of at least 90% was achieved for sorted or isolated CD4+, CD8+ and CD8+ TEMRA cells. RNA was extracted with the RNeasy kit and about 0.5 to 1 ug was reverse transcribed using random hexamers. The immunoSEQ multiplex PCR assay, covering 54 Vbeta and 13 Jbeta segments, was used to amplify TCR beta CDR3 regions. PCR amplification bias was corrected by using a synthetic template baseline for primer optimization and computational correction. As for the authors' bioinformatics: Reads were annotated to V, D and J genes per IMGT and analyzed with immunoSEQ Analyzer, keeping only productive sequences. To calculate clonality, Shannon entropy was normalized by log2 of the number of productive unique sequences and then subtracted from one. For each patient and control, public and private clones were evaluated within the 100 most prevalent clones. A clone was defined as Susac-specific if it was absent from the healthy and MS cohorts, from about 1,100 published viral clones and from other ImmuneACCESS disease sequences. Using fastp trimming at Q25 and MiXCR clonotype assembly, TCRdb reanalyzed the public sequencing data and kept in-frame beta chains. Merged by CDR3 protein, the rows form single entries marked with the most common genes and DNA. TCRdb, not the original authors, processed these V and J calls. The table for this sample lists around 150,000 distinct CDR3 sequences; just under 95% of them were counted only once. Over 0.12% of the sample is held by the ten biggest clonotypes.

V sheds 5 bases and J sheds 1 base, leaving 15 bases between their ends. CDR3 length: 16 amino acids, cysteine to phenylalanine. Only the CDR3 part of the read is kept: 48 bases, read in frame from the first base. General findings and caveats noted by the study authors: The study acknowledged that relatively few individuals were included in the TCR sequencing and HLA analysis.

This chain joins TRBV12-3 or TRBV12-4 to TRBJ1-5; the best D guess is TRBD1, with 6 bases matching. This TCR came from a human donor in good health. Input material: CD4+ T cells from PBMCs. In nucleotide form, the sequence is TGTGCCAGCAGTCCCGGTGGGGGCTCGAGCAATCAGCCCCAGCATTTT. This is translated as CASSPGGGSSNQPQHF.